The rows below give T cell receptor beta chains drawn from one sample of a study of T-cell memory formation after mild COVID-19. TCRdb re-called the 5' RACE reads with MiXCR, one entry per CDR3 protein. The table has 500,000 to 550,000 distinct CDR3 sequences, 20% seen once. Sequenced material: PBMCs or a T cell subset sorted from them (not recorded which). These receptors came from an adult woman who had mild COVID-19 (a few samples of this study predate the infection). Cell type and time point are not known. Each CDR3 is given with its conserved first and last residue. The order of the fields is clone size, D gene, V gene, J gene, CDR3 DNA, CDR3 protein. A D gene is named only where the DNA matches it firmly. Only part of the rows carry a size: once, few, many, or a class if the clone is expanded.

few,NA,TRBV5-1,TRBJ2-5,TGCGCCAGCAGCTGGGGACGACCGGGCCAAGAGACCCAGTACTTC,CASSWGRPGQETQYF
NA,NA,TRBV12-3/TRBV12-4,TRBJ1-1,TGTGCCAGCAGTTCATACGGGACGAGCACTGAAGCTTTCTTT,CASSSYGTSTEAFF
few,NA,TRBV6-2/TRBV6-3,TRBJ2-7,TGTGCCAGCAGCGGACAGTTCCCTACGGGGGAGCAGTACTTC,CASSGQFPTGEQYF
once,TRBD2,TRBV20-1,TRBJ2-7,TGCAGTGCCTCGGGTGGGACTACAGACTTGTACGAGCAGTACTTC,CSASGGTTDLYEQYF
few,NA,TRBV2,TRBJ2-7,TGTGCCAGCAGTGAATTGGGGCAGGGCTCCTACGAGCAGTACTTC,CASSELGQGSYEQYF
few,TRBD2,TRBV7-6,TRBJ2-7,TGTGCCAGCAGCTTACCCGCTAGCGGGGATTACGAGCAGTACTTC,CASSLPASGDYEQYF
NA,NA,TRBV5-1,TRBJ1-1,TGCGCCAGCAGGCCCGTCAGGGGAGGAGACACTGAAGCTTTCTTT,CASRPVRGGDTEAFF
few,TRBD2,TRBV7-2,TRBJ2-1,TGTGCCAGCAGCTTAGGGGGACTAGAACGGTACAATGAGCAGTTCTTC,CASSLGGLERYNEQFF
NA,TRBD2,TRBV6-6,TRBJ2-1,TGTGCCAGCACCCAAAGCGGGACCCACAATGAGCAGTTCTTC,CASTQSGTHNEQFF
many,TRBD1,TRBV6-5,TRBJ2-7,TGTGCCAGCAGTTTGTGGACAGGCTCGGGAGAGCAGTACTTC,CASSLWTGSGEQYF
few,NA,TRBV6-5,TRBJ2-7,TGTGCCACCCTTCGGGGGTACGAGCAGTACTTC,CATLRGYEQYF
NA,NA,TRBV12-3/TRBV12-4,TRBJ1-2,TGTGCCAGCACCCCGACAGCCTATAACTATGGCTACACCTTC,CASTPTAYNYGYTF
NA,NA,TRBV10-3,TRBJ1-2,TGTGCCATCAGTGGGTACACAGATCATGGCTACACCTTC,CAISGYTDHGYTF
NA,NA,TRBV10-1,TRBJ1-5,TGCGCCAGCAGTGCCCGCCGGACGGAGCCCCAGCATTTT,CASSARRTEPQHF
NA,NA,TRBV18,TRBJ1-1,TGTGCCAGCTCGCCGGGACCGCCACTCATGAACACTGAAGCTTTCTTT,CASSPGPPLMNTEAFF
few,NA,TRBV5-5,TRBJ1-4,TGTGCCAGCAGCCGCGGGTCGTCGAGGGGTAATGAAAAACTGTTTTTT,CASSRGSSRGNEKLFF
NA,TRBD1,TRBV4-3,TRBJ1-5,TGCGCCAGCAGCCCCGGGACAGGTTCCGATCATAGCAATCAGCCCCAGCATTTT,CASSPGTGSDHSNQPQHF
few,TRBD1,TRBV6-1,TRBJ1-2,TGTGCCAGCAGGGAACTTTCGGACAGGGACTATGGCTACACCTTC,CASRELSDRDYGYTF
NA,NA,TRBV18,TRBJ2-3,TGTGCCAGCTCACCAGGGATTGGCAGCACAGATACGCAGTATTTT,CASSPGIGSTDTQYF
many,TRBD2,TRBV6-5,TRBJ2-1,TGTGCCAGCAGTTACGGGCTAGCGGGGGTCAATGAGCAGTTCTTC,CASSYGLAGVNEQFF